The entry below describes one TCR beta chain. What it binds is unknown. These data come from a study of T cells after yellow fever vaccination. Study-level results: A small share of clonotypes appeared in both CD4 and CD8 compartments.

The V gene lost 6 bases and the J gene lost 0 bases, with 14 bases spanning the gap. The CDR3 extends over 16 amino acids. The study made its TCR cDNA through 5'RACE template switching. That step introduced a universal primer site along with UMIs. TCRdb re-called the 5' RACE reads with MiXCR, one entry per CDR3 protein. The table lists under 550,000 distinct CDR3 sequences, around a fifth of them singletons. The chain combines TRBV12-3 or TRBV12-4 with TRBJ1-4, with D unclear. The specimen was PBMCs, collected about 21 days after the first yellow fever vaccination. The sequence came from a man between 18 and 35 years old who received the YFV17D yellow fever vaccine. The CDR3 coding sequence is TGTGCCAGCAGAGAGGAACGATCTGCAACTAATGAAAAACTGTTTTTT. It specifies CASREERSATNEKLFF.